The following is a T cell receptor beta chain sequence with its context. This sample is part of a study of technical replicates of blood from a handful of donors. V lost 5 bases to trimming and J lost 0 bases, with 11 bases between them. The CDR3 runs to 15 residues. Looked up from germline, CDR1 is SEHNR and CDR2 is FQNEAQ (reference sequence). Clones were read by immunoSEQ multiplex PCR, and TCRdb kept only the in-frame ones, dropping some. The table includes some 76,000 clones, approximately 94% detected once. Sequences were obtained from T cells isolated from PBMCs. This chain links TRBV7-9 with TRBJ1-3, with D unclear. The receptor was isolated from a human donor in good health. The CDR3 bases are TGTGCCAGCAGCGCGCGGGGAGACTCTGGAAACACCATATATTTT. This sequence encodes CASSARGDSGNTIYF. Drawing the rest from reference TRBV7-9 and TRBJ1-3, the complete variable domain is DTGVSQNPRHKITKRGQNVTFRCDPISEHNRLYWYRQTLGQGPEFLTYFQNEAQLEKSRLLSDRFSAERPKGSFSTLEIQRTEQGDSAMYLCASSARGDSGNTIYFGEGSWLTVV.